The T cell receptor beta chain described here comes from a study of beta chain features in type 1 diabetes. General study results and limits: Type 1 diabetes patients had TCRB CDR3s that were shorter (moderately but significantly so) in all four CD4+ subsets.

This clone was seen only a few times. Its specificity is unknown. CDR3 length equals 13 residues. Trimming pared 4 bases from V and 5 bases from J, leaving 12 bases between. Germline CDR1 and CDR2: GTSNPN and SVGIG (reference sequence). As every portion of the isolated RNA was reverse transcribed, the sequencing read expressed TCRB transcripts. Some clones are missing from TCRdb's copy, which holds only in-frame ones; the method was immunoSEQ multiplex PCR. This sample has around 250,000 clones, with more than 13% found just once. This TCR was recovered from a man aged 25-40 years with type 1 diabetes. The sample comprised naive CD4+ T cells from blood. The genes are TRBV30 and TRBJ1-5; TRBD1 is a possible D gene (5 bases). This CDR3 is CAWTGGTDQPQHF. The CDR3 DNA is TGTGCCTGGACCGGGGGTACCGATCAGCCCCAGCATTTT.